The next 4 T cell receptor beta chains were all read from a single sample in a study of blood T cell repertoires in COVID-19. Libraries were prepared by immunoSEQ multiplex PCR; TCRdb keeps only in-frame clonotypes and omits some of them. The sample has about 280,000 clones, roughly nine tenths seen once. The sequencing input was PBMCs or T cells enriched from blood (not recorded which). The receptors shown here come from a woman in her sixties or seventies who had recovered from COVID-19.

V gene TRBV28 combines with J gene TRBJ1-5; perhaps TRBD1 as D (5 bases). With 0 bases removed from V and 6 bases from J, the gap between germline ends came to 15 bases. Germline V gene lookup returns CDR1 MDHEN and CDR2 SYDVKM. This CDR3 contains 16 residues. CDR3 protein: CASSLWRQPRGQPQHF. For the CDR3, the DNA is TGTGCCAGCAGTTTATGGCGTCAGCCTAGGGGTCAGCCCCAGCATTTT. The full variable domain, with the rest looked up from reference TRBV28 and TRBJ1-5, is DVKVTQSSRYLVKRTGEKVFLECVQDMDHENMFWYRQDPGLGLRLIYFSYDVKMKEKGDIPEGYSVSREKKERFSLILESASTNQTSMYLCASSLWRQPRGQPQHFGDGTRLSIL.

The chain is built from TRBV9 and TRBJ2-3, with D perhaps matching TRBD2 (5 bases). Germline CDR1 reads SGDLS; CDR2 reads YYNGEE. The CDR3 runs to 15 residues. V was clipped by 0 bases and J by 2 bases, with 10 bases between them. The CDR3 DNA reads as TGTGCCAGCAGCGTAGCAGCGGTTCTCACAGATACGCAGTATTTT. It yields the protein CASSVAAVLTDTQYF.

The chain couples TRBV27 to TRBJ2-7; the D gene is possibly TRBD2 (7 bases). CDR1 is MNHEY, CDR2 SMNVEV, per germline (reference sequence). The CDR3 length is 15 residues. V was shortened by 2 bases and J by 6 bases, with 17 bases between the two germline ends. CDR3 protein: CASSLDWGGRGEQYF. Here the CDR3 DNA reads TGTGCCAGCAGTTTAGATTGGGGGGGGCGTGGCGAGCAGTACTTC.

CDR3 protein: CASSPQQGLVETQYF. In DNA form, the CDR3 reads TGCGCCAGCAGCCCCCAACAGGGTTTGGTAGAGACCCAGTACTTC. The chain uses TRBV5-1 and TRBJ2-5; D perhaps matches TRBD1 (6 bases). Trimming left V 4 bases short and J 4 bases short, with 17 bases between. CDR3 length: 15 amino acids. CDR1 SGHRS and CDR2 YFSETQ come from the germline V gene.